The rows below give T cell receptor beta chains drawn from one sample of a study of T cell clusters in autoimmune cytopenias. Reprocessing the multiplex PCR reads, TCRdb reports a single entry for every CDR3 protein and omits DNA. Recorded here are 2,000 to 2,500 distinct CDR3 sequences; the top ten clones represent over 40%. The sequencing input was peripheral blood. These receptors were obtained from a human donor with an autoimmune cytopenia or autoimmune hepatitis (not recorded which). Both conserved end residues are part of each CDR3. Where a row states a size, it is once, few, many or the class of an expanded clone; other rows omit it.

CDR3aa: CASGAGHYEQYF
v_gene: TRBV6-6
j_gene: TRBJ2-7
abundance: .

CDR3aa: CASSLDQGGTEAFF
v_gene: TRBV7-2
j_gene: TRBJ1-1
abundance: .

CDR3aa: CAISELRGQGEAFF
v_gene: TRBV10-3
j_gene: TRBJ1-1
abundance: .

CDR3aa: CSVDETGLNEQYF
v_gene: TRBV29-1
j_gene: TRBJ2-7
abundance: medium-sized

CDR3aa: CASSATSGGYNEQFF
v_gene: TRBV9
j_gene: TRBJ2-1
abundance: .

CDR3aa: CASSIAGLGRTEAFF
v_gene: TRBV19
j_gene: TRBJ1-1
abundance: .

CDR3aa: CASSFGHPGDSGNTIYF
v_gene: TRBV5-6
j_gene: TRBJ1-3
abundance: medium-sized

CDR3aa: CASSYSWGSNSPLHF
v_gene: TRBV6-5
j_gene: TRBJ1-6
abundance: medium-sized

CDR3aa: CASSQSGGASMGTQYF
v_gene: TRBV6-5
j_gene: TRBJ2-3
abundance: medium-sized

CDR3aa: CSGWTPFGEQYF
v_gene: TRBV29-1
j_gene: TRBJ2-7
abundance: medium-sized

CDR3aa: CASSLTSGGQYF
v_gene: TRBV6-2/TRBV6-3
j_gene: TRBJ2-3
abundance: medium-sized

CDR3aa: CASSFARYRAEAFF
v_gene: TRBV27
j_gene: TRBJ1-1
abundance: medium-sized

CDR3aa: CASSLRLGNTEAFF
v_gene: TRBV27
j_gene: TRBJ1-1
abundance: .

CDR3aa: CATSDHTGADTQYF
v_gene: TRBV24-1
j_gene: TRBJ2-3
abundance: medium-sized

CDR3aa: CASSLEGTGQILSGNTIYF
v_gene: TRBV12-3/TRBV12-4
j_gene: TRBJ1-3
abundance: medium-sized

CDR3aa: CASSTGTGLETQYF
v_gene: TRBV19
j_gene: TRBJ2-5
abundance: medium-sized

CDR3aa: CAWSPAGGGNSPLHF
v_gene: TRBV30
j_gene: TRBJ1-6
abundance: medium-sized

CDR3aa: CASSQGGSSYNEQFF
v_gene: TRBV4-1
j_gene: TRBJ2-1
abundance: large

CDR3aa: CASSFWGPMNTEAFF
v_gene: TRBV12-3/TRBV12-4
j_gene: TRBJ1-1
abundance: medium-sized

CDR3aa: CAWIDRDRSYEQYF
v_gene: TRBV30
j_gene: TRBJ2-7
abundance: medium-sized

CDR3aa: CASTSRASYEQYF
v_gene: TRBV19
j_gene: TRBJ2-7
abundance: medium-sized

CDR3aa: CASRTNTEAFF
v_gene: TRBV6-1
j_gene: TRBJ1-1
abundance: .

CDR3aa: CSALTLSGSGELFF
v_gene: TRBV20-1
j_gene: TRBJ2-2
abundance: .

CDR3aa: CSAPPLQGESDEQYF
v_gene: TRBV20-1
j_gene: TRBJ2-7
abundance: .

CDR3aa: CASSLEAPRFSYNEQFF
v_gene: TRBV5-1
j_gene: TRBJ2-1
abundance: .

CDR3aa: CASRPGQGIYEQYF
v_gene: TRBV7-9
j_gene: TRBJ2-7
abundance: medium-sized

CDR3aa: CASSYSWSNQPQHF
v_gene: TRBV6-2/TRBV6-3
j_gene: TRBJ1-5
abundance: medium-sized

CDR3aa: CSGRQGEGGYTF
v_gene: TRBV29-1
j_gene: TRBJ1-2
abundance: medium-sized

CDR3aa: CASSYQASNYGYTF
v_gene: TRBV6-5
j_gene: TRBJ1-2
abundance: medium-sized

CDR3aa: CASSLVAGVFEQYF
v_gene: TRBV7-6
j_gene: TRBJ2-7
abundance: .

CDR3aa: CASSGLRNTGELFF
v_gene: TRBV18
j_gene: TRBJ2-2
abundance: .

CDR3aa: CASSRGHGNTEAFF
v_gene: TRBV5-1
j_gene: TRBJ1-1
abundance: .

CDR3aa: CSVNHPGINTGELFF
v_gene: TRBV29-1
j_gene: TRBJ2-2
abundance: medium-sized

CDR3aa: CASRGLSGNTIYF
v_gene: TRBV6-5
j_gene: TRBJ1-3
abundance: medium-sized

CDR3aa: CASTEAGGGEQYF
v_gene: TRBV6-6
j_gene: TRBJ2-7
abundance: medium-sized

CDR3aa: CASTRTGANEQFF
v_gene: TRBV19
j_gene: TRBJ2-1
abundance: medium-sized

CDR3aa: CASSDMAGNTEAFF
v_gene: TRBV6-1
j_gene: TRBJ1-1
abundance: .

CDR3aa: CASSLIPQETQYF
v_gene: TRBV7-2
j_gene: TRBJ2-5
abundance: medium-sized

CDR3aa: CASQDRGYNQPQHF
v_gene: TRBV19
j_gene: TRBJ1-5
abundance: .

CDR3aa: CASSFDRGYGYTF
v_gene: TRBV5-4
j_gene: TRBJ1-2
abundance: .

CDR3aa: CASSPLGGQGNNEQFF
v_gene: TRBV19
j_gene: TRBJ2-1
abundance: medium-sized

CDR3aa: CASSLKGLAGETQYF
v_gene: TRBV5-6
j_gene: TRBJ2-5
abundance: medium-sized

CDR3aa: CASSLPQRKKSEAFF
v_gene: TRBV7-2
j_gene: TRBJ1-1
abundance: .

CDR3aa: CASSLVGQGKSPLHF
v_gene: TRBV7-2
j_gene: TRBJ1-6
abundance: .

CDR3aa: CASSPVGQGGTGELFF
v_gene: TRBV18
j_gene: TRBJ2-2
abundance: medium-sized

CDR3aa: CASSLGRGSPNQPQHF
v_gene: TRBV7-2
j_gene: TRBJ1-5
abundance: .